The 31 T cell receptor beta chains below all came from one sample that was sequenced in a study of blood T cell repertoires in COVID-19. The protocol was immunoSEQ multiplex PCR, while the TCRdb copy is restricted to in-frame clones and leaves out a portion. The sample comprises just over 350,000 clones, roughly 87% of which are singletons, and around 3% rests with the top ten. Sequencing was performed on PBMCs or T cells enriched from blood (not recorded which). All receptors derive from a woman aged 30 to 39 who had recovered from COVID-19.

V and J are TRBV12-5 and TRBJ1-6; no clear D gene. Trimming shortened V by 4 bases and J by 7 bases, and 5 bases separated the two germline ends. CDR1 and CDR2 (germline): LGHNT, FRNRAP. The CDR3 extends over 12 amino acids. The CDR3 DNA sequence: TGTGCTAGTGGTTCCACAAATTCACCCCTCCACTTT. Amino acids: CASGSTNSPLHF.

The chain is built from TRBV13 and TRBJ2-7, with 9 bases that match TRBD1. The germline gives CDR1 PRHDT, CDR2 FYEKMQ (reference sequence). The CDR3 is 14 residues long. J was trimmed by 2 bases and V by 4 bases; bases with no gene match: 3. The CDR3 here is CASSSGQGTYEQYF. The CDR3 bases are TGTGCCAGCAGCTCGGGACAGGGTACCTACGAGCAGTACTTC.

The V gene is TRBV12-5, the J gene TRBJ2-3; TRBD1 agrees at 7 bases. The ends lost 6 bases at V and 4 bases at J; junction bases unmatched: 10. Germline CDR1 is LGHNT and CDR2 is FRNRAP. The CDR3 sequence is 15 residues long. The CDR3 DNA reads as TGTGCTAGTGGGCCGGGACAGACCCCACCAGATACGCAGTATTTT. Its protein is CASGPGQTPPDTQYF.

This clone was observed a handful of times. The chain couples TRBV9 to TRBJ2-7, with 8 bases aligning to TRBD2. Germline loops: CDR1 SGDLS, CDR2 YYNGEE. There are 15 residues in the CDR3. The V and J ends lost 0 bases and 2 bases, in that order; junction bases with no gene match: 4. Here the CDR3 reads CASSVEEGLAYEQYF. The CDR3 coding sequence is TGTGCCAGCAGCGTAGAAGAGGGACTAGCCTACGAGCAGTACTTC.

The chain employs TRBV27 and TRBJ2-5; D gene ambiguous. The CDR3 spans 16 residues. Deletions cut 4 bases from V and 5 bases from J, with 20 bases between. Germline V CDR1 and CDR2: MNHEY, SMNVEV (reference sequence). CDR3 loop: CASSSLHYPVGETQYF. CDR3 coding DNA: TGTGCCAGCAGTTCCCTCCACTACCCGGTCGGGGAGACCCAGTACTTC.

The rearrangement uses TRBV12-5 and TRBJ2-3; D not certain. Germline-derived CDR1 and CDR2 are LGHNT and FRNRAP. The V end was cut by 1 base, the J end by 2 bases, with 10 bases between. The CDR3 runs 15 residues. CDR3 in amino acids: CASGLGVPVTDTQYF. For the CDR3, the DNA is TGTGCTAGTGGTTTGGGAGTGCCGGTCACAGATACGCAGTATTTT.

The chain couples TRBV28 to TRBJ2-2, with 10 positions matching TRBD1. The CDR3 spans 15 residues. Germline V gene data show CDR1 as MDHEN and CDR2 as SYDVKM. Trimming cost V 1 base and J 5 bases; bases outside gene matches: 1. The CDR3 region has the DNA TGTGCCAGCAGTTTATCGGGACAGGGGACCGGGGAGCTGTTTTTT. The encoded protein is CASSLSGQGTGELFF.

The CDR3 is CAISEPHLGLGGDTQYF. The CDR3 nucleotides are TGTGCCATCAGTGAGCCCCACCTCGGACTAGGAGGGGATACGCAGTATTTT. This chain links TRBV10-3 with TRBJ2-3, with TRBD2 identical over 7 bases. The CDR3 totals 17 residues. Germline lookup yields CDR1 ENHRY and CDR2 SYGVKD. J was trimmed by 6 bases and V by 2 bases; bases with no gene match: 14.

The chain has TRBV10-3 and TRBJ1-1, with TRBD1 matching 8 bases. The germline V gene encodes CDR1 ENHRY and CDR2 SYGVKD. There are 14 residues in the CDR3. Germline trimming cut 4 bases from V and 8 bases from J; bases unmatched to any gene: 9. This CDR3 reads CAISAGQGGNEAFF. The DNA for the CDR3 is TGTGCCATCAGTGCCGGACAGGGCGGCAACGAAGCTTTCTTT.

The chain combines TRBV7-9 with TRBJ1-2; possibly TRBD1 for D (5 bases). Germline V gene lookup returns CDR1 SEHNR and CDR2 FQNEAQ (reference sequence). This CDR3 comprises 14 residues. V was pared by 1 base and J by 6 bases, with 12 bases between. CDR3 amino acids: CASSLGREGNGYTF. DNA of the CDR3: TGTGCCAGCAGCTTAGGCAGGGAGGGGAATGGCTACACCTTC.

The rearrangement joins TRBV28 to TRBJ2-3, with D tentatively TRBD2 (6 bases). Trimming left V 6 bases short and J 2 bases short, with 15 bases between. The CDR3 runs to 15 residues. Germline V CDR1 and CDR2: MDHEN, SYDVKM. Here the CDR3 reads CASSIISGTTDTQYF. DNA for the CDR3: TGTGCCAGCAGCATCATTAGCGGAACCACAGATACGCAGTATTTT.

The chain joins TRBV19 to TRBJ2-5, with 10 bases fitting TRBD2. CDR3 length equals 15 residues. Looked up from germline, CDR1 is LNHDA and CDR2 is SQIVND (reference sequence). Unmatched junction bases numbered 7, after V lost 7 bases and J lost 2 bases. CDR3 sequence: CASNFVAGGQETQYF. DNA for the CDR3: TGTGCCAGTAATTTTGTAGCGGGGGGACAAGAGACCCAGTACTTC.

This chain joins TRBV5-1 and TRBJ2-7; 8 positions agree with TRBD1. The V and J ends lost 4 bases and 5 bases, in that order; junction bases with no gene match: 14. Germline loops: CDR1 SGHRS, CDR2 YFSETQ. The CDR3 sequence is 16 residues long. CDR3: CASSLGQGALGHEQYF. The CDR3 nucleotides are TGCGCCAGCAGCCTTGGGCAGGGGGCCTTAGGTCACGAGCAGTACTTC. Combining the CDR3 with reference TRBV5-1 and TRBJ2-7 gives the whole variable domain KAGVTQTPRYLIKTRGQQVTLSCSPISGHRSVSWYQQTPGQGLQFLFEYFSETQRNKGNFPGRFSGRQFSNSRSEMNVSTLELGDSALYLCASSLGQGALGHEQYFGPGTRLTVT.

The rearrangement links TRBV5-6 to TRBJ1-1, with D possibly TRBD1 on 6 matching bases. CDR3 length equals 15 residues. CDR1 is SGHDT and CDR2 is YYEEEE in the germline V gene. The V gene lost 4 bases and the J gene lost 11 bases, with 24 bases spanning the gap. The CDR3: CASSPLMTGRFLAFF. For the CDR3, the DNA is TGTGCCAGCAGCCCACTCATGACAGGCCGATTTTTGGCTTTCTTT.

J is TRBJ2-3 and V is TRBV6-5; TRBD2 matches 8 bases. Germline V gives CDR1 MNHEY, CDR2 SVGAGI. CDR3 size: 13 residues. V lost 10 bases to trimming and J lost 1 base; unmatched junction nucleotides: 4. CDR3 loop: CATTGGGTDTQYF. In nucleotides, the CDR3 is TGTGCCACCACGGGGGGGGGCACAGATACGCAGTATTTT.

The chain couples TRBV6-5 to TRBJ2-5; 14 positions match TRBD2. The CDR3 totals 15 residues. Trimming took 9 bases from V and 5 from J; bases not matched to a gene: 8. CDR1 MNHEY and CDR2 SVGAGI come from the germline V gene. This chain's CDR3 is CASSTSGRGRETQYF. DNA of the CDR3: TGTGCCAGTTCGACTAGCGGGAGGGGACGGGAGACCCAGTACTTC.

This clone was detected once. The chain recombines TRBV9 with TRBJ2-1; TRBD2 agrees at 12 bases. V shed 3 bases and J 4 bases; nucleotides not matched to a gene: 5. The V gene's germline CDR1 is SGDLS and CDR2 YYNGEE. There are 16 residues in the CDR3. In nucleotides, the CDR3 is TGTGCCAGCAGCGCGACTAGCGGGGGCCTTTACAATGAGCAGTTCTTC. This gives the protein CASSATSGGLYNEQFF.

The genes are TRBV6-5 and TRBJ1-2; TRBD1 agrees at 8 bases. CDR3 size: 15 residues. CDR1 is MNHEY, CDR2 SVGAGI, per germline. The V and J ends lost 0 bases and 4 bases, in that order; junction bases with no gene match: 4. CDR3 loop: CASSYSSGTGYGYTF. CDR3 nucleotide sequence: TGTGCCAGCAGTTACTCGTCCGGGACAGGCTATGGCTACACCTTC.

Regarding this clone: The sample has other DNA sequences that encode this CDR3 too. The rearrangement joins TRBV6-5 to TRBJ1-5; perhaps TRBD1 as D (6 bases). Germline CDR1 and CDR2: MNHEY and SVGAGI. Trimming cost V 4 bases and J 4 bases, with 8 bases left between them. This CDR3 is 13 amino acids long. The CDR3 sequence is CASSLQGNQPQHF. The CDR3 region has the DNA TGTGCCAGCAGTTTGCAGGGGAATCAGCCCCAGCATTTT.

The J gene is TRBJ2-7, the V gene TRBV27; 7 positions match TRBD1. After removal of 6 bases from V and 0 bases from J, the junction contained 2 bases not matched to a gene. CDR3 length: 13 amino acids. Germline CDR1 reads MNHEY; CDR2 reads SMNVEV (reference sequence). The CDR3 reads CASRTGSSYEQYF. DNA for the CDR3: TGTGCCAGCAGGACAGGGAGCTCCTACGAGCAGTACTTC.

The chain combines TRBV5-8 with TRBJ1-5; no clear D gene. V was clipped by 0 bases and J by 12 bases, with 10 bases between them. This CDR3 has 12 amino acids. From germline, CDR1 is SGHTS and CDR2 YDEGEE. Written as DNA, the CDR3 is TGTGCCAGCAGCTTGGGAGGGCTCTACCAGCATTTT. Translation: CASSLGGLYQHF.

CDR3 DNA: TGTGCCAGCAGCTTAGTGCCTAGCGGGAGCCACGAGCAGTACTTC. Translating it yields CASSLVPSGSHEQYF. The chain links TRBV7-2 to TRBJ2-7; 10 bases map to TRBD2. The CDR3 is made up of 15 amino acids. With 1 base clipped from V and 5 bases from J, the junction kept 5 bases outside the gene matches. Germline V gene data show CDR1 as SGHTA and CDR2 as FQGNSA. The full variable domain, its missing parts supplied by reference TRBV7-2 and TRBJ2-7, is GAGVSQSPSNKVTEKGKDVELRCDPISGHTALYWYRQSLGQGLEFLIYFQGNSAPDKSGLPSDRFSAERTGGSVSTLTIQRTQQEDSAVYLCASSLVPSGSHEQYFGPGTRLTVT.

This sequence joins TRBV28 and TRBJ2-2; 7 positions match TRBD1. The CDR3 contains 17 residues. Germline CDR1 MDHEN, CDR2 SYDVKM. J lost 5 bases, V lost 7 bases, and 16 bases had no gene match. The CDR3 region is CASTLLRAGGRTGELFF. CDR3 sequence (DNA): TGTGCCAGCACCCTTCTCCGGGCAGGGGGTAGGACCGGGGAGCTGTTTTTT.

In its sample, this clone was seen once. V usage is TRBV4-2 and J usage is TRBJ2-1, with TRBD1 identical over 10 bases. The CDR3 spans 18 residues. With 0 bases clipped from V and 7 bases from J, the junction kept 12 bases outside the gene matches. CDR1 is LGHNA, CDR2 YNFKEQ, per germline. The CDR3 sequence: CASSQDPPGQGLNNEQFF. CDR3 DNA: TGTGCCAGCAGCCAAGACCCCCCGGGACAGGGGTTGAATAATGAGCAGTTCTTC.

V and J are TRBV18 and TRBJ1-3, with D hard to call. In germline, CDR1 is KGHSH, CDR2 LQKENI. There are 17 residues in the CDR3. V was pared by 1 base and J by 0 bases, with 13 bases between. CDR3: CASSPRYPDNSGNTIYF. The CDR3 DNA reads as TGTGCCAGCTCACCACGGTATCCAGACAACTCTGGAAACACCATATATTTT.

The chain uses TRBV28 and TRBJ2-3; 8 bases are shared with TRBD2. CDR1 MDHEN and CDR2 SYDVKM come from the germline V gene. The CDR3 is 14 amino acids. V dropped 5 bases and J dropped 3; count of bases not matched to a gene: 4. CDR3 DNA sequence: TGTGCCAGCAGTCTCGGGACTAGGACAGATACGCAGTATTTT. Translating it yields CASSLGTRTDTQYF.

V is TRBV23-1 and J is TRBJ2-1, with a tentative D call TRBD2 (6 bases). TRBV23-1 is an ORF; its function is uncertain. The CDR3 has 16 amino acids. Trimming cost V 4 bases and J 7 bases, with 20 bases left between them. CDR3 loop: CASSPESGSGWNEQFF. CDR3 DNA sequence: TGCGCCAGCAGTCCCGAGTCCGGGAGTGGGTGGAATGAGCAGTTCTTC.

The rearrangement joins TRBV2 to TRBJ1-2; no clear D gene. The V gene lost 1 base and the J gene lost 4 bases, with 7 bases spanning the gap. There are 13 residues in the CDR3. Germline V gene lookup returns CDR1 SNHLY and CDR2 FYNNEI. CDR3 amino acids: CASSEGRSYGYTF. The CDR3 DNA reads as TGTGCCAGCAGTGAAGGACGGAGCTATGGCTACACCTTC.

This clone was detected only once. CDR3 loop: CASSLGPRDREFSGYTF. CDR3 sequence (DNA): TGTGCCAGCAGCTTAGGACCCCGGGACAGGGAATTCTCTGGCTACACCTTC. The chain couples TRBV13 to TRBJ1-2, with 9 bases fitting TRBD1. CDR1 is PRHDT, CDR2 FYEKMQ, per germline (reference sequence). J was trimmed by 7 bases and V by 0 bases; bases with no gene match: 12. This CDR3 has 17 amino acids.

The gene calls are TRBV18 and TRBJ1-5; D remains unclear. CDR1 and CDR2 from the germline V gene are KGHSH and LQKENI. V lost 2 bases and J lost 4, with 6 bases in between. The CDR3 totals 13 residues. The CDR3 nucleotides are TGTGCCAGCTCACCAAGCGTTAATCAGCCCCAGCATTTT. Amino acid sequence: CASSPSVNQPQHF.

The chain joins TRBV11-3 to TRBJ1-3; D is undetermined. Germline V CDR1 and CDR2: SGHNT, YENEEA. Trimming removed 1 base at V and 0 bases at J, with 7 bases between. The CDR3 runs 15 residues. This CDR3 is CASSLGGGSGNTIYF. In nucleotides, the CDR3 is TGTGCCAGCAGCTTAGGTGGAGGCTCTGGAAACACCATATATTTT.